This T cell receptor beta chain was observed in a study of blood T cell repertoires in COVID-19. Across the whole study: Samples came from the United States, Italy and Spain, spanning acute and convalescent COVID-19. PBMCs, B-cell-depleted T cells, or T cells provided the cDNA or gDNA that made up the material.

Original handling: For nucleated cells, counts were estimated from reference gene primer amplification. The method was immunoSEQ multiplex PCR; TCRdb's version includes in-frame clones alone and lacks a portion of them. V, J and clone size are taken as reported in that table, and D and trimming were inferred from the DNA itself. Counted here are a few hundred thousand clones, 80% to 85% occurring once; the ten biggest clones make up 5%. Exposed participants came across a COVID-19 case within 2 weeks before study entry. Germline V gives CDR1 LNHDA, CDR2 SQIVND (reference sequence). Trimming left V 3 bases short and J 5 bases short, with 8 bases between. The CDR3 is made up of 13 amino acids.

This rearrangement joins TRBV19 to TRBJ1-3, with TRBD1 as a possible D gene (6 bases). Sequenced sample: PBMCs or T cells enriched from blood (not recorded which). The receptor comes from a man aged 35-49 years who had been exposed to COVID-19. The CDR3 spells CASSMDSRNTIYF. As DNA, the CDR3 is TGTGCCAGTAGTATGGACAGCAGAAACACCATATATTTT.